These 27 T cell receptor beta chains came from one sample sequenced in a study of blood T cell repertoires in COVID-19. The assay was immunoSEQ multiplex PCR, and TCRdb's table has in-frame clones only and misses some. Among about 300,000 clones listed, approximately 84% were seen once. Sequenced input: PBMCs or T cells enriched from blood (not recorded which). The receptors were sampled from a man aged 25 to 45 who had recovered from COVID-19.

This chain uses TRBV5-5 with TRBJ2-7; TRBD2 is a possible D gene (5 bases). V dropped 0 bases and J dropped 2 bases, with 6 bases sitting between them. The CDR3 consists of 13 residues. Germline V gene lookup returns CDR1 SGHKS and CDR2 YYEKEE (reference sequence). CDR3 loop: CASSLGLPYEQYF. The CDR3 region has the DNA TGTGCCAGCAGCTTGGGACTACCCTACGAGCAGTACTTC.

V and J are TRBV5-4 and TRBJ1-1; D unresolved. Trimming shortened V by 0 bases and J by 0 bases, and 9 bases separated the two germline ends. This CDR3 has 15 amino acids. Germline-derived CDR1 and CDR2 are SGHNT and YYREEE (reference sequence). The CDR3 sequence: CASSLDPQMNTEAFF. Written as DNA, the CDR3 is TGTGCCAGCAGCTTGGATCCACAGATGAACACTGAAGCTTTCTTT.

V gene TRBV7-9 combines with J gene TRBJ1-1; TRBD1 aligns across 9 bases. Looked up from germline, CDR1 is SEHNR and CDR2 is FQNEAQ (reference sequence). The CDR3 totals 15 residues. The V segment lost 8 bases and the J segment 3 bases; nucleotides outside the gene matches: 10. The CDR3 nucleotides read TGTGCCAGCGTGCGAACAGGGGGCCTAGACACTGAAGCTTTCTTT. Translated, it gives CASVRTGGLDTEAFF. Full variable domain (outside the CDR3, taken from reference TRBV7-9 and TRBJ1-1): DTGVSQNPRHKITKRGQNVTFRCDPISEHNRLYWYRQTLGQGPEFLTYFQNEAQLEKSRLLSDRFSAERPKGSFSTLEIQRTEQGDSAMYLCASVRTGGLDTEAFFGQGTRLTVV.

This clone was counted once. The chain recombines TRBV28 with TRBJ2-1; D unresolved. The germline V gene has CDR1 MDHEN and CDR2 SYDVKM. This CDR3 is 13 amino acids long. The ends were cut back, 6 bases at V and 5 bases at J, with 11 bases in the middle. CDR3 nucleotide sequence: TGTGCCAGCAGCCCAAACCGGGACAATGAGCAGTTCTTC. This gives the protein CASSPNRDNEQFF.

The chain couples TRBV5-1 to TRBJ1-6; D might be TRBD1 (6 bases). The CDR3 consists of 15 residues. Germline values: CDR1 SGHRS, CDR2 YFSETQ. Deletions cut 0 bases from V and 5 bases from J, with 9 bases between. CDR3 sequence: CASSLGTADNSPLHF. CDR3 sequence (DNA): TGCGCCAGCAGCTTGGGGACAGCCGATAATTCACCCCTCCACTTT.

The rearrangement uses TRBV5-8 and TRBJ2-2, with D perhaps matching TRBD1 (6 bases). Trimming shortened V by 1 base and J by 1 base, and 14 bases separated the two germline ends. The CDR3 is 17 residues long. Per germline, CDR1 SGHTS and CDR2 YDEGEE. This chain's CDR3 is CASSLFYGQKNTGELFF. The CDR3 nucleotides read TGTGCCAGCAGCTTGTTTTACGGACAGAAGAACACCGGGGAGCTGTTTTTT. Variable domain in full (rest from reference TRBV5-8 and TRBJ2-2): EAGVTQSPTHLIKTRGQQATLRCSPISGHTSVYWYQQALGLGLQFLLWYDEGEERNRGNFPPRFSGRQFPNYSSELNVNALELEDSALYLCASSLFYGQKNTGELFFGEGSRLTVL.

The rearrangement uses TRBV11-2 and TRBJ1-2; the D is unclear. Trimming shortened V by 9 bases and J by 3 bases, and 20 bases separated the two germline ends. The V gene's germline CDR1 is SGHAT and CDR2 FQNNGV. There are 15 residues in the CDR3. Here the CDR3 DNA reads TGTGCCAGTCTGCCCAGTAGCGGCGGATACTATGGCTACACCTTC. It codes for CASLPSSGGYYGYTF. The whole variable domain, remainder taken from reference TRBV11-2 and TRBJ1-2, is EAGVAQSPRYKIIEKRQSVAFWCNPISGHATLYWYQQILGQGPKLLIQFQNNGVVDDSQLPKDRFSAERLKGVDSTLKIQPAKLEDSAVYLCASLPSSGGYYGYTFGSGTRLTVV.

The chain links TRBV11-2 to TRBJ2-1, with D tentatively TRBD2 (5 bases). The V end was cut by 0 bases, the J end by 0 bases, with 12 bases between. There are 17 residues in the CDR3. Germline CDR1 SGHAT, CDR2 FQNNGV. The DNA for the CDR3 is TGTGCCAGCAGCTTAGATCCGGAGGATCTCTCCTACAATGAGCAGTTCTTC. Its protein is CASSLDPEDLSYNEQFF.

The chain links TRBV5-1 to TRBJ2-7, with 11 bases identical to TRBD1. CDR3 length: 13 residues. Trimming at V came to 7 bases and at J to 4 bases, leaving 4 bases not matched to a gene. The germline gives CDR1 SGHRS, CDR2 YFSETQ. CDR3 amino acids: CASAGQGGYEQYF. The CDR3 coding sequence is TGCGCCAGCGCGGGACAGGGGGGTTACGAGCAGTACTTC.

The chain has TRBV19 and TRBJ2-2; 7 bases match TRBD2. This CDR3 has 16 residues. The J segment lost 4 bases and the V segment lost 4 bases, leaving 9 bases of the junction unmatched. Germline V gene lookup returns CDR1 LNHDA and CDR2 SQIVND (reference sequence). CDR3: CASSTRSGGGTGELFF. The CDR3 DNA reads as TGTGCCAGTAGTACCCGGTCGGGAGGCGGCACCGGGGAGCTGTTTTTT.

This sequence joins TRBV6-5 and TRBJ2-2, with 12 bases matching TRBD2. The CDR3 loop spans 14 amino acids. The trim removed 6 bases at V and 5 bases at J, leaving 1 base unmatched. Germline V lookup: CDR1 MNHEY, CDR2 SVGAGI. This CDR3 reads CASSGTSGTGELFF. For the CDR3, the DNA is TGTGCCAGCAGCGGGACTAGCGGGACCGGGGAGCTGTTTTTT.

The count of this clone is one. One end of the junction does not line up with germline, which may come from a read error. This rearrangement joins TRBV5-1 to TRBJ2-6; 7 bases match TRBD1. Germline CDR1 and CDR2: SGHRS and YFSETQ. This CDR3 has 15 amino acids. CDR3 bases: TGCGCTAGCAGCGAGACAGGGCGTGGGGCCAACGTCCTGACTTTC. It codes for CASSETGRGANVLTF.

The chain combines TRBV11-2 with TRBJ2-1, with 13 bases identical to TRBD2. V lost 5 bases to trimming and J lost 3 bases; unmatched junction nucleotides: 10. The CDR3 is 18 amino acids. Germline-derived CDR1 and CDR2 are SGHAT and FQNNGV. DNA for the CDR3: TGTGCCAGCAGCCCTAGCGGACTAGCGGGAGTTCACTACAATGAGCAGTTCTTC. Its translation: CASSPSGLAGVHYNEQFF.

The rearrangement links TRBV4-1 to TRBJ2-5, with 8 bases aligning to TRBD2. V lost 0 bases to trimming and J lost 1 base; unmatched junction nucleotides: 1. The germline CDR1 and CDR2 sequences are MGHRA and YSYEKL. The length of the CDR3 is 15 residues. The CDR3 spells CASSQDGTSQETQYF. Here the CDR3 DNA reads TGCGCCAGCAGCCAAGATGGGACTAGCCAAGAGACCCAGTACTTC.

V gene TRBV18 combines with J gene TRBJ1-5; D call uncertain. The CDR3 runs to 14 residues. Trimming pared 2 bases from V and 11 bases from J, leaving 16 bases between. Per the germline V gene, CDR1 is KGHSH and CDR2 is LQKENI. Written as DNA, the CDR3 is TGTGCCAGCTCACCAACAGCCGTCCAGATGGCCCAGCATTTT. This translates into CASSPTAVQMAQHF.

The chain employs TRBV28 and TRBJ2-3, with 10 bases aligning to TRBD2. With V trimmed by 8 bases and J by 2 bases, 4 bases remained unmatched. The CDR3 totals 14 residues. The germline CDR1 and CDR2 sequences are MDHEN and SYDVKM. In nucleotides, the CDR3 is TGTGCCAGCCGGACTAGCGGATACACAGATACGCAGTATTTT. Translation: CASRTSGYTDTQYF.

The V call is TRBV5-1, the J call TRBJ1-1, with TRBD1 as a possible D gene (5 bases). CDR3 length: 14 amino acids. V lost 5 bases and J 4 bases, leaving 15 bases between the germline ends. In germline, CDR1 is SGHRS, CDR2 YFSETQ. CDR3 protein: CASRQQVEVTEAFF. The DNA for the CDR3 is TGCGCCAGCAGGCAACAGGTTGAGGTCACTGAAGCTTTCTTT.

The chain couples TRBV11-2 to TRBJ2-1; D perhaps matches TRBD2 (5 bases). CDR3 length: 18 residues. Germline CDR1 reads SGHAT; CDR2 reads FQNNGV. Trimming removed 1 base at V and 7 bases at J, with 23 bases between. The CDR3 coding sequence is TGTGCCAGCAGCTTAGCCCGGCGTGGGCCTGGTTGGGAGAATGAGCAGTTCTTC. It encodes CASSLARRGPGWENEQFF.

The gene calls are TRBV4-1 and TRBJ1-4; a weak D match, TRBD1 (5 bases). The CDR3 has 22 residues. Trimming took off 1 base at V and 7 bases at J, with 34 bases between the two ends. The germline V gene has CDR1 MGHRA and CDR2 YSYEKL. The CDR3: CASSQVAEGMASVSFGGEKLFF. The DNA for the CDR3 is TGCGCCAGCAGCCAAGTAGCTGAGGGGATGGCTTCTGTGAGTTTCGGGGGTGAAAAACTGTTTTTT.

The chain has TRBV11-2 and TRBJ2-7; maybe TRBD1 (5 bases). The V end lost 7 bases, the J end lost 6 bases, and 19 bases lay between the germline ends. CDR1 and CDR2 (germline): SGHAT, FQNNGV. There are 14 residues in the CDR3. The CDR3, as DNA: TGTGCCAGCACCTGGCAGGGATGGGCTGGCGAGCAGTACTTC. Its translation: CASTWQGWAGEQYF.

This clone appeared a single time. This chain uses TRBV14 with TRBJ2-5; 9 bases fit TRBD1. Germline loops: CDR1 SGHDN, CDR2 FVKESK. The CDR3 covers 14 residues. With V trimmed by 2 bases and J by 5 bases, 3 bases remained unmatched. CDR3 loop: CASSQNRGRETQYF. The DNA of the CDR3 is TGTGCCAGCAGCCAAAACAGGGGGCGTGAGACCCAGTACTTC. Full variable domain (outside the CDR3, taken from reference TRBV14 and TRBJ2-5): EAGVTQFPSHSVIEKGQTVTLRCDPISGHDNLYWYRRVMGKEIKFLLHFVKESKQDESGMPNNRFLAERTGGTYSTLKVQPAELEDSGVYFCASSQNRGRETQYFGPGTRLLVL.

The chain couples TRBV11-3 to TRBJ2-1; D uncertain. In germline, CDR1 is SGHNT, CDR2 YENEEA. The CDR3 extends over 13 amino acids. Trimming took 0 bases from V and 6 from J, leaving 6 bases between them. CDR3: CASSLDYSNEQFF. The CDR3 bases are TGTGCCAGCAGCTTAGACTACAGCAATGAGCAGTTCTTC.

The chain employs TRBV5-1 and TRBJ2-7, with TRBD2 as a possible D gene (6 bases). V lost 0 bases, J lost 3 bases, and 13 bases lay in between. The CDR3 extends over 15 amino acids. CDR1 and CDR2 from the germline V gene are SGHRS and YFSETQ. The CDR3 is CASSLAPTGDYEQYF. The CDR3 nucleotides read TGCGCCAGCAGCTTGGCCCCCACGGGAGACTACGAGCAGTACTTC.

This clone appeared once. Because it lacks the conserved phenylalanine or tryptophan at the end, this CDR3 is likely a read error. The DNA is left out, because the CDR3 cannot be placed on it with certainty; the CDR3 is given as TCRdb lists it. CDR3: CASSLITSGA. J is TRBJ2-7 and V is TRBV27; the D call TRBD2 from the table was never checked on the DNA. Germline V lookup: CDR1 MNHEY, CDR2 SMNVEV (reference sequence). The CDR3 is 10 amino acids in total, end residues counted.

Here the CDR3 reads CASSLWRLAEQFF. The CDR3 DNA reads TGTGCCAGCAGTTTATGGAGGTTGGCTGAGCAGTTCTTC. This rearrangement joins TRBV12-3 or TRBV12-4 to TRBJ2-1, with D possibly TRBD2 on 5 matching bases. This CDR3 is 13 amino acids long. The germline V and J ends were trimmed by 2 bases and 9 bases, with 11 bases remaining between them.

The chain is built from TRBV4-1 and TRBJ1-4; 10 positions match TRBD1. V was pared by 2 bases and J by 8 bases, with 5 bases of the junction left unmatched. The CDR3 is made up of 15 amino acids. Germline CDR1 MGHRA, CDR2 YSYEKL. CDR3 protein: CASSQHGTGEEKLFF. CDR3 sequence (DNA): TGCGCCAGCAGCCAACACGGGACAGGGGAGGAAAAACTGTTTTTT.

V is TRBV4-1 and J is TRBJ2-7, with 8 bases fitting TRBD1. Trimming removed 0 bases from V and 7 bases from J; junction bases left unmatched: 14. CDR1 is MGHRA, CDR2 YSYEKL, per germline. The CDR3 runs 17 residues. The CDR3 coding sequence is TGCGCCAGCAGCCAAGACAGACAGGGGCTCATCCCTCGAGAGCAGTACTTC. This encodes CASSQDRQGLIPREQYF.